The 21 T cell receptor beta chains below come from one sample, sequenced in a study of T cell repertoires in cytomegalovirus infection. MiXCR, applied by TCRdb to the reads, yields one record per CDR3 protein. The repertoire consists of more than 200,000 distinct CDR3 sequences, with roughly 10% occurring once and the leading ten covering over 13%. The sequenced material came from PBMCs. The source is a human donor in good health (CMV status not recorded). Some clones in this sample may be carry-over from other donors' samples.

This clonotype was counted many times. The chain uses TRBV7-8 and TRBJ1-2; D gene unclear. Germline assignment: CDR1 SGHVS and CDR2 FQNEAQ. CDR3 length: 14 amino acids. V lost 3 bases, J lost 8 bases, and 16 bases lay in between. CDR3 in DNA: TGTGCCAGCAGCTTCTCTGACAAGACGAGCGGCTACACCTTC. Translation: CASSFSDKTSGYTF.

This clonotype was detected many times. The V call is TRBV7-2, the J call TRBJ1-3; TRBD1 matches 8 bases. This CDR3 region has 16 residues. V was pared by 1 base and J by 3 bases, with 5 bases of the junction left unmatched. The germline V gene encodes CDR1 SGHTA and CDR2 FQGNSA. The CDR3 spells CASSLGQGIGGNTIYF. Here the CDR3 DNA reads TGTGCCAGCAGCTTAGGACAGGGGATCGGTGGAAACACCATATATTTT.

This clonotype was detected many times. This chain connects TRBV7-2 to TRBJ2-7; weak D call: TRBD2 (5 bases). Trimming left V 5 bases short and J 1 base short, with 18 bases between. Germline V gives CDR1 SGHTA, CDR2 FQGNSA. The CDR3 runs to 16 residues. The CDR3 region has the DNA TGTGCCAGCAGCGCCCCTCGGGCGTCGGGGTCCTACGAGCAGTACTTC. Translated, it gives CASSAPRASGSYEQYF.

This clonotype was detected a few times. The chain employs TRBV10-3 and TRBJ1-6; D unclear. Germline V lookup: CDR1 ENHRY, CDR2 SYGVKD. Between the trimmed V and J ends, which lost 8 bases and 7 bases, there was a span of 9 bases. CDR3 length: 12 amino acids. The CDR3 is CAIGFENSPLHF. DNA of the CDR3: TGTGCCATCGGTTTCGAAAATTCACCCCTCCACTTT.

J is TRBJ1-1 and V is TRBV28, with D uncertain. V gave up 2 bases and J gave up 7 bases, with 8 bases separating them. CDR1 MDHEN and CDR2 SYDVKM come from the germline V gene. The length of the CDR3 is 12 residues. The CDR3 sequence: CASSLVRSEAFF. The CDR3 DNA sequence: TGTGCCAGCAGTTTAGTCCGGAGTGAAGCTTTCTTT.

This clonotype was seen more than once but under ten times. The CDR3 region has the DNA TGTGCCAGCAGCCTCGTTGGGCCCCCGAACACCGGGGAGCTGTTTTTT. Translation gives CASSLVGPPNTGELFF. The rearrangement links TRBV7-3 to TRBJ2-2, with unresolved D. CDR3 length equals 16 residues. V dropped 5 bases and J dropped 0 bases, with 13 bases sitting between them. Germline loops: CDR1 SGHTA, CDR2 FQGTGA.

This clonotype was counted ten times or more. The junction departs from the called germline gene at one end, perhaps through a read error. The chain couples TRBV4-1 to TRBJ1-5, with D maybe TRBD1 (6 bases). Per germline, CDR1 MGHRA and CDR2 YSYEKL. This CDR3 contains 17 residues. The CDR3 sequence is CASSLSQGLRSNQPQHF. Written as DNA, the CDR3 is TGTGCCAGCAGCTTAAGTCAGGGGCTGAGGAGCAATCAGCCCCAGCATTTT.

At least ten counts were recorded for this clonotype. The CDR3 loop reads CASSIVQGNDNEQFF. CDR3 bases: TGTGCCAGTAGTATAGTACAGGGGAACGACAATGAGCAGTTCTTC. The rearrangement links TRBV19 to TRBJ2-1; 7 nucleotides match TRBD1. Trimming at V came to 1 base and at J to 5 bases, leaving 5 bases not matched to a gene. This CDR3 has 15 amino acids. Germline V gene lookup returns CDR1 LNHDA and CDR2 SQIVND (reference sequence).

This clonotype was seen ten or more times. The J gene is TRBJ1-3, the V gene TRBV7-8; the match to TRBD1 covers 8 bases. The CDR3 has 15 amino acids. CDR1 and CDR2 (germline): SGHVS, FQNEAQ. After removal of 6 bases from V and 0 bases from J, the junction contained 4 bases not matched to a gene. CDR3 residues: CASSWDRSSGNTIYF. CDR3 nucleotides: TGTGCCAGCAGTTGGGACAGGTCCTCTGGAAACACCATATATTTT.

This clonotype was seen a few times. The gene calls are TRBV19 and TRBJ2-1; D possibly matches TRBD1 or TRBD2 (5 bases each). The CDR3 is 14 residues long. CDR1 is LNHDA, CDR2 SQIVND, per germline (reference sequence). V dropped 6 bases and J dropped 3 bases, with 12 bases sitting between them. CDR3 in amino acids: CASSAGTFYNEQFF. CDR3 nucleotide sequence: TGTGCCAGTAGCGCCGGGACCTTCTACAATGAGCAGTTCTTC.

This clonotype was seen a few times. The rearrangement uses TRBV6-1 and TRBJ2-1, with 8 bases fitting TRBD2. The CDR3 length is 14 residues. J lost 9 bases, V lost 5 bases, and 9 bases had no gene match. Germline loops: CDR1 MNHNS, CDR2 SASEGT. The CDR3 is CASSFNRGGSEQFF. The CDR3 DNA is TGTGCCAGCAGTTTTAACCGGGGGGGGAGTGAGCAGTTCTTC.

This clonotype occurred many times. The chain joins TRBV7-2 to TRBJ2-1; TRBD2 agrees at 15 bases. J was trimmed by 0 bases and V by 5 bases; bases with no gene match: 8. Germline V lookup: CDR1 SGHTA, CDR2 FQGNSA. The CDR3 contains 19 residues. CDR3 DNA sequence: TGTGCCAGCAGCCTTCGGACTAGCGGGAGGGCTAGCTCCTACAATGAGCAGTTCTTC. It is translated as CASSLRTSGRASSYNEQFF.

This clonotype came up many times. The chain joins TRBV11-1 to TRBJ1-2; 7 bases map to TRBD1. CDR1 SGHAT and CDR2 FQDESV come from the germline V gene (reference sequence). This CDR3 is built from 15 residues. V shed 5 bases and J 0 bases; nucleotides not matched to a gene: 6. This CDR3 is CASSRDRAANYGYTF. The CDR3 coding sequence is TGTGCCAGCAGCCGCGACAGGGCCGCTAACTATGGCTACACCTTC.

This clonotype was seen at least ten times. The rearrangement uses TRBV5-1 and TRBJ2-7; 10 bases are a match to TRBD1. CDR1 and CDR2 from the germline V gene are SGHRS and YFSETQ. The CDR3 loop spans 15 amino acids. V lost 4 bases and J lost 4; bases outside the gene matches: 8. The DNA of the CDR3 is TGCGCCAGCAGCAAGGGGACAGGGGCTGGGTACGAGCAGTACTTC. Translating it yields CASSKGTGAGYEQYF.

This clonotype was seen repeatedly, ten times or more. The V and J genes are TRBV11-2 and TRBJ2-3, with unresolved D. Germline V gene data show CDR1 as SGHAT and CDR2 as FQNNGV. The V and J ends lost 6 bases and 8 bases respectively, with 12 bases between them. This CDR3 has 12 residues. The CDR3 sequence is CASSTKTGTQYF. CDR3 in DNA: TGTGCCAGCAGTACCAAGACGGGTACGCAGTATTTT.

By frequency in the sample, this clonotype is medium-sized (0.01 to 0.1%). The chain has TRBV7-2 and TRBJ2-7, with TRBD2 matching 7 bases. Per germline, CDR1 SGHTA and CDR2 FQGNSA. The CDR3 sequence is 14 residues long. Trimming removed 8 bases from V and 7 bases from J; junction bases left unmatched: 14. The CDR3, as DNA: TGTGCCAGCGCCTTGGGGACTGGAGCGGGGGAGCAGTACTTC. Amino acids: CASALGTGAGEQYF.

This clonotype was observed many times. The chain combines TRBV7-2 with TRBJ1-1; no definite D call. This CDR3 is built from 15 residues. Trimming took 0 bases from V and 2 from J, leaving 10 bases between them. Germline-derived CDR1 and CDR2 are SGHTA and FQGNSA. CDR3 region: CASSLAGRINTEAFF. DNA of the CDR3: TGTGCCAGCAGCTTAGCGGGCAGGATTAACACTGAAGCTTTCTTT.

The chain couples TRBV5-1 to TRBJ1-2; D is possibly TRBD1 (6 bases). The CDR3 length is 14 residues. Looked up from germline, CDR1 is SGHRS and CDR2 is YFSETQ. Trimming took 0 bases from V and 6 from J, leaving 12 bases between them. The CDR3: CASSLGQAWDGYTF. The CDR3 DNA sequence: TGCGCCAGCAGCTTGGGACAGGCCTGGGATGGCTACACCTTC.

This clonotype was found a few times. The V call is TRBV5-1, the J call TRBJ1-1, with TRBD1 matching over 9 bases. This CDR3 is built from 14 residues. V lost 2 bases to trimming and J lost 3 bases; unmatched junction nucleotides: 2. Germline V gene data show CDR1 as SGHRS and CDR2 as YFSETQ. This chain's CDR3 is CASSFDRGDTEAFF. CDR3 nucleotides: TGCGCCAGCAGCTTCGACAGGGGGGACACTGAAGCTTTCTTT. Supplemented by reference TRBV5-1 and TRBJ1-1, the full variable domain reads KAGVTQTPRYLIKTRGQQVTLSCSPISGHRSVSWYQQTPGQGLQFLFEYFSETQRNKGNFPGRFSGRQFSNSRSEMNVSTLELGDSALYLCASSFDRGDTEAFFGQGTRLTVV.

In its sample, this clonotype was seen many times. The chain combines TRBV7-9 with TRBJ1-1; D possibly corresponds to TRBD1 (6 bases). The germline V gene has CDR1 SEHNR and CDR2 FQNEAQ (reference sequence). This CDR3 has 14 amino acids. V dropped 5 bases and J dropped 0 bases, with 10 bases sitting between them. The DNA for the CDR3 is TGTGCCAGCAGCATTACAGGGTTGAACACTGAAGCTTTCTTT. Translation gives CASSITGLNTEAFF.

This clonotype was seen a few times. The J gene is TRBJ1-2, the V gene TRBV20-1, with 8 bases matching TRBD1. V was pared by 6 bases and J by 1 base, with 4 bases of the junction left unmatched. The CDR3 has 13 residues. Germline assignment: CDR1 DFQATT and CDR2 SNEGSKA (reference sequence). CDR3 sequence reads: CSAPGQVNYGYTF. The DNA of the CDR3 is TGCAGTGCCCCGGGACAGGTTAACTATGGCTACACCTTC.